Sequencing of this TCR beta chain was carried out in a study of CD8+ T cells in alopecia areata. The study's findings and limits: In scalp and blood during tofacitinib, many expanded lesional clones persisted.

Extraction and reverse transcription of RNA yielded cDNA as the sequencing template. Generated by immunoSEQ multiplex PCR, the TCRdb table keeps only in-frame clones and is missing some. This table holds 110,000 or so clones, less than 75% found once. CDR1 is SGDLS and CDR2 is YYNGEE in the germline V gene. The CDR3 loop spans 16 amino acids. V lost 6 bases and J lost 0, with 15 bases in between. This clone was observed a few times. Its antigen is still unknown. The treatment denotes: oral pan-JAK inhibitor, 5-10 mg twice daily. The source was CD8+ T cells sorted from blood, collected at week 4, from a patient treated with tofacitinib. The chain has TRBV9 and TRBJ2-2; D might be TRBD1 (6 bases). This TCR was sampled from a human donor with alopecia areata. CDR3 DNA sequence: TGTGCCAGCAACCAGAAGGACAGAGCGAACACCGGGGAGCTGTTTTTT. Its translation: CASNQKDRANTGELFF.